Following are 2 T cell receptor beta chains from one sample sequenced in a study of blood T cell repertoires in COVID-19. Some clones are missing from TCRdb's copy, which holds only in-frame ones; the method was immunoSEQ multiplex PCR. The repertoire consists of 280,000 or so clones, with around nine tenths occurring once and the leading ten covering roughly 6.2%. The sequenced sample was PBMCs or T cells enriched from blood (not recorded which). The receptor set was obtained from a woman between 35 and 50 years old who had recovered from COVID-19.

The J gene is TRBJ1-4, the V gene TRBV24-1; TRBD1 might be the D (5 bases). Germline V gene lookup returns CDR1 KGHDR and CDR2 SFDVKD. The CDR3 covers 15 residues. V was clipped by 2 bases and J by 3 bases, with 9 bases between them. The CDR3 here is CATSDSQAANEKLFF. DNA for the CDR3: TGTGCCACCAGTGATTCACAGGCTGCTAATGAAAAACTGTTTTTT.

This clone appeared once. The chain is built from TRBV7-2 and TRBJ2-7; 13 positions agree with TRBD2. Germline CDR1 and CDR2: SGHTA and FQGNSA. V was pared by 5 bases and J by 3 bases, with 7 bases of the junction left unmatched. This CDR3 is built from 16 residues. CDR3: CASSRTSGRNNYEQYF. The DNA for the CDR3 is TGTGCCAGCAGCCGGACTAGCGGGAGAAACAACTACGAGCAGTACTTC.